This T cell receptor beta chain came from a study of radiation and T cells in renal cell carcinoma. This table comes from immunoSEQ multiplex PCR, and its TCRdb copy is limited to in-frame clones, with some not included. Of 25,000 to 40,000 clones listed, roughly 80% are singletons. Time point noted: blood 4 weeks post-SBRT, at nephrectomy. The treatment: 15 Gy SBRT to primary tumor, nephrectomy 4 weeks later. Nephrectomy followed 15 Gy stereotactic body radiation by 4 weeks. The clonotype was recovered from a man between 60 and 70 years old with renal cell carcinoma. The source was blood, collected from a patient whose treatment included radiotherapy and nephrectomy.

CDR3 in DNA: TGTGCCATCAGTGAGTCGAGCGGGACCAACACCGGGGAGCTGTTTTTT. As protein: CAISESSGTNTGELFF. The V and J genes are TRBV10-3 and TRBJ2-2; 7 nucleotides match TRBD2. The CDR3 length is 16 residues. The V segment lost 0 bases and the J segment 2 bases; nucleotides outside the gene matches: 3. Per the germline V gene, CDR1 is ENHRY and CDR2 is SYGVKD.